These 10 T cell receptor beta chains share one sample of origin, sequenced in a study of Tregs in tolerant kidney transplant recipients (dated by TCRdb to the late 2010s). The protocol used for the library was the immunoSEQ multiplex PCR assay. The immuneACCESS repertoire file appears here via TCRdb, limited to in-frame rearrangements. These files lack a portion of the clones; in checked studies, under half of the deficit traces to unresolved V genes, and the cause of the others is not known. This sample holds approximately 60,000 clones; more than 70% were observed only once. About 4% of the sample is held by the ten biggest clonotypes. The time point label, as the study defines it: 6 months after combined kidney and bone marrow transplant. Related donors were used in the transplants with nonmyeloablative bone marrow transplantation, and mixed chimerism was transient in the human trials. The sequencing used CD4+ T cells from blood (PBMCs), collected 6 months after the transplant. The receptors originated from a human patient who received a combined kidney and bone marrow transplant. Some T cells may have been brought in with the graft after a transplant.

Written as DNA, the CDR3 is TGTGCCACCAGCAGGGAGTGGATTGCTTACAATGAGCAGTTCTTC. This translates into CATSREWIAYNEQFF. This sequence joins TRBV15 and TRBJ2-1; D unclear. V was clipped by 3 bases and J by 4 bases, with 13 bases between them. CDR1 is LNHNV, CDR2 YYDKDF, per germline (reference sequence). The CDR3 is 15 residues long.

CDR3 DNA sequence: TGCGCCAGCAGCCAAGAACTAGCGGGTGAGCAGTACTTC. Residues: CASSQELAGEQYF. The rearrangement uses TRBV4-3 and TRBJ2-7; 9 positions match TRBD2. The CDR3 sequence is 13 residues long. V lost 0 bases and J lost 7; bases outside the gene matches: 1. Germline CDR1 reads LGHNA; CDR2 reads YSLEER.

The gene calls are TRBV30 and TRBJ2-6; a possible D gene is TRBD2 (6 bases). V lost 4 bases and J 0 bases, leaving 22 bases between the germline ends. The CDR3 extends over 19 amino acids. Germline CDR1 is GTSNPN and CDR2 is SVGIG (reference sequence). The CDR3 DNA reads TGTGCCTGGACCTTGTACGGGACTGCCAATTTCTCTGGGGCCAACGTCCTGACTTTC. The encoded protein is CAWTLYGTANFSGANVLTF.

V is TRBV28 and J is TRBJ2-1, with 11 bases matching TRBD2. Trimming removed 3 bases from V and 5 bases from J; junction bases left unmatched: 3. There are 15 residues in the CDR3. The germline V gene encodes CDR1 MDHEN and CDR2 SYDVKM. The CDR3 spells CASSFSGGAHNEQFF. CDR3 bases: TGTGCCAGCAGTTTTAGCGGGGGGGCCCACAATGAGCAGTTCTTC.

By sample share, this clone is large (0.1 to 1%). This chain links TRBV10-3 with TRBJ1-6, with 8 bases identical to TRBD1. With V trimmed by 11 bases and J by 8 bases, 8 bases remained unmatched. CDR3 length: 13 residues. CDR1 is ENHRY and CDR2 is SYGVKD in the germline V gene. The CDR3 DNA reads TGTGCCGTCCAAACAGGGGGGGATTCACCCCTCCACTTT. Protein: CAVQTGGDSPLHF.

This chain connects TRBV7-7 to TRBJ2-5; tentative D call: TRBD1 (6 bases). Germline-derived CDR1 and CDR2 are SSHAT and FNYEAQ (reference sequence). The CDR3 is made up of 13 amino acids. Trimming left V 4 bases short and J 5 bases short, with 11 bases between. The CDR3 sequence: CASSSQGRETQYF. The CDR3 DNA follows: TGTGCCAGCAGCTCACAGGGTAGGGAGACCCAGTACTTC.

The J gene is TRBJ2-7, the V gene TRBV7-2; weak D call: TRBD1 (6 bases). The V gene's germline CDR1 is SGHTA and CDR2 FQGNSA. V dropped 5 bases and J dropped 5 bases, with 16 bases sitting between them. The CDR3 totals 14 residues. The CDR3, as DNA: TGTGCCAGCAGCCAGGGGTCCACGGTGGACGAGCAGTACTTC. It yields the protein CASSQGSTVDEQYF.

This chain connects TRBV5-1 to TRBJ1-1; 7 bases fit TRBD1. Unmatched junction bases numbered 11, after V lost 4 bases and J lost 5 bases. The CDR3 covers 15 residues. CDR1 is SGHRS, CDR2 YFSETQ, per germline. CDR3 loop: CASSRRRDRSTEAFF. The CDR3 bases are TGCGCCAGCAGCAGAAGACGGGACAGAAGTACTGAAGCTTTCTTT.

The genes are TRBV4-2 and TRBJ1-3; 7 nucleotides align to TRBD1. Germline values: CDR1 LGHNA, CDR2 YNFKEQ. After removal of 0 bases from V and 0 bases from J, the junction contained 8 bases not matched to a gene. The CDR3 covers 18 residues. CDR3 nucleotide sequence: TGTGCCAGCAGCCAAGAGAGGACAGGATCTAGCTCTGGAAACACCATATATTTT. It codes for CASSQERTGSSSGNTIYF.

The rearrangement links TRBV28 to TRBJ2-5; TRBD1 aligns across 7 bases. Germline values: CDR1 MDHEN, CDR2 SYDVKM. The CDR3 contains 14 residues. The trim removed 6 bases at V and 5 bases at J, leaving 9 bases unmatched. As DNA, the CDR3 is TGTGCCAGCAGCCCAAGACAGGGTTTTGAGACCCAGTACTTC. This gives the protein CASSPRQGFETQYF. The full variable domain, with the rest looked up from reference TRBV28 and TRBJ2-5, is DVKVTQSSRYLVKRTGEKVFLECVQDMDHENMFWYRQDPGLGLRLIYFSYDVKMKEKGDIPEGYSVSREKKERFSLILESASTNQTSMYLCASSPRQGFETQYFGPGTRLLVL.